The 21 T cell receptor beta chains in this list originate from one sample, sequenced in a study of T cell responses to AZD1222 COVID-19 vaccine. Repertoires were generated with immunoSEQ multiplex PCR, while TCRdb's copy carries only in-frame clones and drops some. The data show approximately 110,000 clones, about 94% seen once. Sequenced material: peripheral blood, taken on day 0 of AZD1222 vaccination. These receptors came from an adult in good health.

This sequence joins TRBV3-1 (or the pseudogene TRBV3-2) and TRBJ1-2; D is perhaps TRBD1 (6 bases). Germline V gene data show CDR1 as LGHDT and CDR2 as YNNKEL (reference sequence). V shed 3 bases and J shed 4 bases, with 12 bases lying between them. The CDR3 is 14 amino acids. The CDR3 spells CASSQAGGGYGYTF. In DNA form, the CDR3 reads TGTGCCAGCAGCCAGGCCGGGGGCGGCTATGGCTACACCTTC.

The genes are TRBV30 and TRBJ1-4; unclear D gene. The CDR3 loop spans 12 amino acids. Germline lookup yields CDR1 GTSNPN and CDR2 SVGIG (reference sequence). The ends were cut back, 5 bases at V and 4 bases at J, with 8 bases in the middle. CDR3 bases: TGTGCCTGGGCCCCGAATAATGAAAAACTGTTTTTT. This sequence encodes CAWAPNNEKLFF.

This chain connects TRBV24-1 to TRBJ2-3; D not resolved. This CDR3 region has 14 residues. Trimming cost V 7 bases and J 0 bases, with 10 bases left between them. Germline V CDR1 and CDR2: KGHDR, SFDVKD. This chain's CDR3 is CATRGRVSTDTQYF. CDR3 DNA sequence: TGTGCCACCAGAGGACGGGTAAGCACAGATACGCAGTATTTT.

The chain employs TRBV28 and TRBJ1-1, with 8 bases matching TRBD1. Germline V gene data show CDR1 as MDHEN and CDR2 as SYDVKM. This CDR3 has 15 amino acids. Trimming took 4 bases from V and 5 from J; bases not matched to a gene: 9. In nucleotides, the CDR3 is TGTGCCAGCAGTTACTCAGGGGGCGGGCGAACTGAAGCTTTCTTT. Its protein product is CASSYSGGGRTEAFF.

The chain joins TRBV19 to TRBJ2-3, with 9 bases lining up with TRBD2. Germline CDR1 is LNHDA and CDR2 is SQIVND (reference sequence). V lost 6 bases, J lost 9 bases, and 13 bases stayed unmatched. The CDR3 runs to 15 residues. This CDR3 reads CASRDLAGDQETQYF. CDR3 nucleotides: TGTGCCAGTAGGGATTTAGCGGGGGACCAAGAGACGCAGTATTTT.

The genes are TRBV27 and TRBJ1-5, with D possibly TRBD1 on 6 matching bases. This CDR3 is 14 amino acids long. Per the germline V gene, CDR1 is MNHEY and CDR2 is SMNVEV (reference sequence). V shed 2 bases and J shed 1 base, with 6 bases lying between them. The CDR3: CASSLTGSNQPQHF. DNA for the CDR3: TGTGCCAGCAGTTTAACAGGGAGCAATCAGCCCCAGCATTTT.

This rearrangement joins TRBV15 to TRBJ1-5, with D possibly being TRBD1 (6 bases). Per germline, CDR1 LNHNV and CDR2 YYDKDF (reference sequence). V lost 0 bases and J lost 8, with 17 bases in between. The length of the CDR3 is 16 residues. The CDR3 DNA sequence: TGTGCCACCAGCAGAGATCCCACCGGGACAACGGAGCCCCAGCATTTT. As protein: CATSRDPTGTTEPQHF.

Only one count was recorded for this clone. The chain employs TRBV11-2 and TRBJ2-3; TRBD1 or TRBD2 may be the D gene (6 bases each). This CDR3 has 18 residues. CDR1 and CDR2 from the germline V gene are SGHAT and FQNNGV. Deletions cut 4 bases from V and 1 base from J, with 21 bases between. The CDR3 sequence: CASSYRSGGGIRTDTQYF. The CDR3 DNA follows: TGTGCCAGCAGCTATCGGTCTGGAGGGGGTATTCGCACAGATACGCAGTATTTT.

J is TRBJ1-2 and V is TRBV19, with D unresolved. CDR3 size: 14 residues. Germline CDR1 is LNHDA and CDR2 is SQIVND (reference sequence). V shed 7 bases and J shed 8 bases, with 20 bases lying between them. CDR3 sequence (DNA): TGTGCCAGTACCACCGAGCGGGATTACGGCGGCTACACCTTC. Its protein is CASTTERDYGGYTF.

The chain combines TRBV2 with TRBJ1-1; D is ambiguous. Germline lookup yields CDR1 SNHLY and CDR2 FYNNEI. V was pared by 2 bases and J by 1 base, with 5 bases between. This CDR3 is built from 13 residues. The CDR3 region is CASSERENTEAFF. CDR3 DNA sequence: TGTGCCAGCAGTGAAAGGGAGAACACTGAAGCTTTCTTT. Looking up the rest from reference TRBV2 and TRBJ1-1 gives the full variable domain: EPEVTQTPSHQVTQMGQEVILRCVPISNHLYFYWYRQILGQKVEFLVSFYNNEISEKSEIFDDQFSVERPDGSNFTLKIRSTKLEDSAMYFCASSERENTEAFFGQGTRLTVV.

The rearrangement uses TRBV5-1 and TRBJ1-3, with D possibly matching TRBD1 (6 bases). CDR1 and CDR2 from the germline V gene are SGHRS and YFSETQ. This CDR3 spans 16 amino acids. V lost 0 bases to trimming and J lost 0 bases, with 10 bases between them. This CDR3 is CASSLEGGISGNTIYF. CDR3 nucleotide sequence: TGCGCCAGCAGCTTGGAGGGGGGGATCTCTGGAAACACCATATATTTT.

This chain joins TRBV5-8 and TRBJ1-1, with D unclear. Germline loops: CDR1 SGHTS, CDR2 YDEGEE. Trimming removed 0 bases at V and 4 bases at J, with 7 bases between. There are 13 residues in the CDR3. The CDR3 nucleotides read TGTGCCAGCAGCTTGGCCCTGGGCACTGAAGCTTTCTTT. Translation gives CASSLALGTEAFF.

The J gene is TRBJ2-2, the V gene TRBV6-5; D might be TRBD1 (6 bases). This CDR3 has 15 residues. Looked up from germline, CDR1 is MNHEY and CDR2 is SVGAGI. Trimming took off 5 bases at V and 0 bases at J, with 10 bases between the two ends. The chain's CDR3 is CASSLRTANTGELFF. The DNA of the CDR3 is TGTGCCAGCAGTCTCAGGACAGCGAACACCGGGGAGCTGTTTTTT.

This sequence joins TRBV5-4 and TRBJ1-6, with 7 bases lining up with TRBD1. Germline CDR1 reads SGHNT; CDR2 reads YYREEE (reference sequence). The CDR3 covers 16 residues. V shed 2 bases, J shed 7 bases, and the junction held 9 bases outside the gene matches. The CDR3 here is CASSFATGLLNSPLHF. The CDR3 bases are TGTGCCAGCAGCTTTGCGACAGGGCTTCTAAATTCACCCCTCCACTTT.

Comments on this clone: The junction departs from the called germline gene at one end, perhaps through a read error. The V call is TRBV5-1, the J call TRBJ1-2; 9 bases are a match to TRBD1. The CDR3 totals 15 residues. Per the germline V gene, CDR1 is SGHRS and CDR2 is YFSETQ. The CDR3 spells CASSQRLEGTGTASF. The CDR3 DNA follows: TGCGCCAGCAGCCAACGACTCGAAGGGACAGGGACTGCATCATTC.

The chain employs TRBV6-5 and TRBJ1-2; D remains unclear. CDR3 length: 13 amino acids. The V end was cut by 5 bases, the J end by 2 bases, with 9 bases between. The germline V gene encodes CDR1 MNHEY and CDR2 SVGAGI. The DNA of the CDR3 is TGTGCCAGCAGTCCGAGGGTGAACTATGGCTACACCTTC. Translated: CASSPRVNYGYTF.

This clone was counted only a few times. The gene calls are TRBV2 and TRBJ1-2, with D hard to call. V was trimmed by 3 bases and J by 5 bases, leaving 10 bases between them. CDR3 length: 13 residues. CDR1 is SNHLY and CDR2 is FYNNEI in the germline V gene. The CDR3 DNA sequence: TGTGCCAGCAGTGACGGGAGATTATATGGCTACACCTTC. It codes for CASSDGRLYGYTF.

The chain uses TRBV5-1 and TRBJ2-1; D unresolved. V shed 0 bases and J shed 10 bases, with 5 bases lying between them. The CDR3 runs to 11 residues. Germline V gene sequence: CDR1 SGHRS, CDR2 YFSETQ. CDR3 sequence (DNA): TGCGCCAGCAGCTTGGGGCGGGAGCAGTTCTTC. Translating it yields CASSLGREQFF.

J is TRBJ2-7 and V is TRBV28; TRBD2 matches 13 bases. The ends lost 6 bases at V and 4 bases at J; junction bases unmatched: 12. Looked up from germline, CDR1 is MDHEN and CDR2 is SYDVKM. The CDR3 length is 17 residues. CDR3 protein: CASRAELRTSGRYEQYF. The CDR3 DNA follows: TGTGCCAGCAGAGCAGAGCTCCGGACTAGCGGGAGATACGAGCAGTACTTC.

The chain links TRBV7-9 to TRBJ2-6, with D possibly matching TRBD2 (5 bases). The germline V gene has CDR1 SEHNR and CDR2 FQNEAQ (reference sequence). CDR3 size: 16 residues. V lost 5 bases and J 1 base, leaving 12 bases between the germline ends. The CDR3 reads CASSPVGASGANVLTF. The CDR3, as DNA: TGTGCCAGCAGCCCGGTGGGAGCGTCTGGGGCCAACGTCCTGACTTTC.

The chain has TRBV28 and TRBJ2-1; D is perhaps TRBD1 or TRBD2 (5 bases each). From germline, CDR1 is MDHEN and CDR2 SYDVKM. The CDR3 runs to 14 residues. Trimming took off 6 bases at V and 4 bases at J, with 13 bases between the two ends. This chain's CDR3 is CASRKGPGYNEQFF. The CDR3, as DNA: TGTGCCAGCAGGAAGGGGCCGGGGTACAATGAGCAGTTCTTC.